The rows below give T cell receptor beta chains drawn from one sample of a study of memory CD4+ T cells and cytomegalovirus serostatus. Using immunoSEQ multiplex PCR, the repertoire was profiled, and TCRdb retains in-frame clones only, with some absent. Of 54,000 or so clones in the sample, about 81% are singletons; the top ten hold more than 1%. Input material: memory CD4+ T cells from blood. All receptors derive from an adult in good health and CMV-seronegative. CDR3s include the opening cysteine and the closing phenylalanine or tryptophan. The D gene is left open where the match is weak. Not every row has a clone size; where given, it reads once, few, many or a size class.

TRBV19	TRBD2	17	TRBJ2-1	few	TGTGCCAGTAGAAGGACTAGCGGGGTCGTATCGGGCAATGAGCAGTTCTTC	CASRRTSGVVSGNEQFF
TRBV11-2	TRBD1	15	TRBJ2-7	-	TGTGCCAGCAGCCCAACTCGACAGGGATCGGGGGAGCAGTACTTC	CASSPTRQGSGEQYF
TRBV19	TRBD1	14	TRBJ1-2	-	TGTGCCAGTAGTATATACAGGGGAACCCATGGCTACACCTTC	CASSIYRGTHGYTF
TRBV7-3	-	13	TRBJ1-4	-	TGTGCCAGCAAGTCCTTAACTAATGAAAAACTGTTTTTT	CASKSLTNEKLFF
TRBV7-8	-	17	TRBJ1-3	-	TGTGCCAGCATCCTCAATACAGGGTTTAGCCGTGGAAACACCATATATTTT	CASILNTGFSRGNTIYF
TRBV7-9	-	15	TRBJ2-3	-	TGTGCCAGCAGCGGGGGGACAGCCAGCACAGATACGCAGTATTTT	CASSGGTASTDTQYF
TRBV28	-	14	TRBJ1-5	-	TGTGCCAGCAGTTTATTCCGCACCGATCAGCCCCAGCATTTT	CASSLFRTDQPQHF
TRBV5-5	TRBD2	17	TRBJ2-5	-	TGTGCCAGCAGCTCTAGCGGGACCCAATCAGGCAAGGAGACCCAGTACTTC	CASSSSGTQSGKETQYF
TRBV5-4	-	14	TRBJ2-1	-	TGTGCCAAACGGAAGGACCGGACGGACAATGAGCAGTTCTTC	CAKRKDRTDNEQFF
TRBV30	-	14	TRBJ1-4	-	TGTGCCTGGAGTGTCTATGAAGCTAATGAAAAACTGTTTTTT	CAWSVYEANEKLFF
TRBV6-6	TRBD1	15	TRBJ2-3	-	TGTGCCAGCAGTTACCCGACAGGGAGTACAGATACGCAGTATTTT	CASSYPTGSTDTQYF
TRBV7-3	-	16	TRBJ2-3	-	TGTGCCAGCAGCTCCGCGGGGCTAGGCTCGGCAGATACGCAGTATTTT	CASSSAGLGSADTQYF
TRBV7-2	-	16	TRBJ1-3	-	TGTGCCAGCAGCTTAGAGAGGAGGAGCTCTGGAAACACCATATATTTT	CASSLERRSSGNTIYF
TRBV5-6	-	15	TRBJ2-7	-	TGTGCCAGCAGCTTGGGGTATGACCCCTCCTACGAGCAGTACTTC	CASSLGYDPSYEQYF
TRBV15	-	15	TRBJ1-2	-	TGTGCCACCAGCAGAGATCGGGGCCAAAACTATGGCTACACCTTC	CATSRDRGQNYGYTF
TRBV19	-	13	TRBJ2-5	-	TGTGCCAGTAGTATTGCGCCCCAAGAGACCCAGTACTTC	CASSIAPQETQYF
TRBV5-1	-	11	TRBJ1-1	few	TGCGCCAGCAGCTCCCAGGTAGAAGCTTTCTTT	CASSSQVEAFF
TRBV7-3	TRBD2	17	TRBJ2-3	few	TGTGCCAGCAGCTTAGGCTTGACTAGCGGGAGCACAGATACGCAGTATTTT	CASSLGLTSGSTDTQYF
TRBV6-4	TRBD1	15	TRBJ1-5	-	TGTGCCAGCAGCGAGGGAGGGGGCAACAATCAGCCCCAGCATTTT	CASSEGGGNNQPQHF
TRBV5-6	-	14	TRBJ1-1	once	TGTGCCAGCAGCTTTCCAGACCTGAACACTGAAGCTTTCTTT	CASSFPDLNTEAFF
TRBV5-6	-	16	TRBJ1-1	-	TGTGCCAGCAGCTTGTACCCAGGGGAAGCGAACGCTGAAGCTTTCTTT	CASSLYPGEANAEAFF
TRBV6-4	-	12	TRBJ1-1	once	TGTGCCAGCAGTGACTCATTGGGGGCGGCTTTCTTT	CASSDSLGAAFF
TRBV10-1	-	13	TRBJ2-5	-	TGCGCCAGCAGTGAGGGACCCGCCGGGACCCAGTACTTC	CASSEGPAGTQYF
TRBV19	-	11	TRBJ1-1	-	TGTGCCAGTAGTATGAACACTGAAGCTTTCTTT	CASSMNTEAFF